The source of this TCR beta chain is a study of B cell selection in AIRE deficiency (dated by TCRdb to the late 2010s). Regarding the complete study: Researchers compared the TCRbeta repertoires of sorted blood CD4+ conventional T cells and regulatory T cells from AIRE-deficient patients with the corresponding repertoires from healthy controls. The TCR-sequenced cohort comprised roughly 5 AIRE-deficient APECED patients and roughly 5 healthy control donors.

TCRbeta chain sequencing was performed with the immunoSEQ platform. The paper's data handling went like this. Some 1.2x10^5 distinct in-frame TCRbeta sequences from patients and 130,000 to 150,000 from healthy donors were obtained from pooled conventional T cell repertoires. Public Treg TCRbeta sequences were defined as those shared by two or more individuals and were then searched for in Tconv repertoires. Group differences were tested with Mann-Whitney U tests and Bonferroni-Dunn correction in GraphPad Prism 7.03. TCRdb took this table from immuneACCESS and kept in-frame rearrangements with V and J called. Such tables lack part of the clones; where checked against another copy, unresolved V genes explain under half of the gap, and the rest is unexplained. That table supplies the V and J calls and clone size; D and trimming were determined from the DNA. The sample table shows roughly 25,000 clones, and approximately 96% are seen once. More than 0.2% of the sample is in the top ten clones.

To note about this clone: The antigen this receptor binds is unknown. No clone much larger than this one lies a single base away; base qualities are absent.

The paper as a whole reports these results and caveats: Around 30% of Treg TCRbeta sequences shared among healthy donors appeared in patient Tconv cells, suggesting diversion of Treg-biased clones into the Tconv compartment. Shared Treg sequences had shorter CDR3s, reflecting a bias toward rearrangements with few non-templated nucleotide insertions. Sequencing covered only TCRbeta chains, and 36.6% of shared healthy-donor Treg sequences were also present in healthy Tconv, possibly due to differing TCRalpha chains. Tconv and Treg cells from AIRE-deficient patients showed TCRBV gene usage, CDR3 length and TCR diversity similar to those of healthy donors. Of 3657 shared Treg TCRbeta sequences, 25% to 35% were shared only among healthy donors and roughly 9% only among patients, suggesting less efficient Treg selection without AIRE.

CDR1 and CDR2 are drawn from the germline V gene: MDHEN, SYDVKM. Trimming removed 2 bases from V and 0 bases from J, leaving 10 bases between the germline ends. Measured from the cysteine to the phenylalanine, the CDR3 is 15 residues long. Solely the CDR3 DNA is kept, with 45 bases framed from the first base. CD4+CD127+ cells were sorted as the conventional CD4 T cell population. APECED syndrome was present in the AIRE-deficient patients. Tconv and Treg cells for TCRbeta sequencing were sorted on a FACSAria flow cytometer. The sorted cells were collected in 5-ml round-bottom polystyrene tubes, and the dry cell pellets were frozen at -80 degrees C prior to sequencing.

The receptor comes from a human donor with AIRE deficiency. The sample was conventional CD4+ T cells sorted from PBMCs. The chain links TRBV28 with TRBJ1-2, with a weak D call of TRBD1 (5 bases match). At the DNA level, the sequence is TGTGCCAGCAGTTTAGAGGGGTCCGCTAACTATGGCTACACCTTC. Translated, it gives CASSLEGSANYGYTF.